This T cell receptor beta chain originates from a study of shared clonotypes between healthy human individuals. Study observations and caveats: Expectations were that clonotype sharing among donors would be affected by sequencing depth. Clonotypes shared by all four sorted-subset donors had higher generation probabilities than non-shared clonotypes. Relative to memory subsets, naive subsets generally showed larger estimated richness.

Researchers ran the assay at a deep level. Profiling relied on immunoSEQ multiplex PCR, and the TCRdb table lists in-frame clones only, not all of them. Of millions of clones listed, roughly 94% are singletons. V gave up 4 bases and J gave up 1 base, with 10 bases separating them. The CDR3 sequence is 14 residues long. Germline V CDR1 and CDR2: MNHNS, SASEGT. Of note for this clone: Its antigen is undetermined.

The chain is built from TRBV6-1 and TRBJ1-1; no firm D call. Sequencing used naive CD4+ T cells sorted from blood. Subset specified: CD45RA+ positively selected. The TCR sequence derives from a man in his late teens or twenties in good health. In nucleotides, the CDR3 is TGTGCCAGCAGTGCCGTCGACAAGAACACTGAAGCTTTCTTT. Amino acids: CASSAVDKNTEAFF.